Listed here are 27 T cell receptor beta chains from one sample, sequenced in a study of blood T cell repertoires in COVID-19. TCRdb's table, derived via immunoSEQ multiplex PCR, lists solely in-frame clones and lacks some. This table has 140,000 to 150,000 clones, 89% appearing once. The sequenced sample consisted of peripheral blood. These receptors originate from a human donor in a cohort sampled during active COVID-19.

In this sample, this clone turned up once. The CDR3, as DNA: TGTGCCAGCAGCTTAACGGCGGGGGGTTATTCACCCCTCCACTTT. Translating it yields CASSLTAGGYSPLHF. This rearrangement joins TRBV7-3 to TRBJ1-6; D might be TRBD1 (5 bases). CDR3 length: 15 amino acids. The germline CDR1 and CDR2 sequences are SGHTA and FQGTGA. Trimming left V 0 bases short and J 8 bases short, with 11 bases between.

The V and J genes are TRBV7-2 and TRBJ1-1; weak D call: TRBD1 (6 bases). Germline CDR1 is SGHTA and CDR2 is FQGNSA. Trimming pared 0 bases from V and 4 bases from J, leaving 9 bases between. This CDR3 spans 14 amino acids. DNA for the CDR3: TGTGCCAGCAGCTTAGCACCAGGGGTCACTGAAGCTTTCTTT. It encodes CASSLAPGVTEAFF.

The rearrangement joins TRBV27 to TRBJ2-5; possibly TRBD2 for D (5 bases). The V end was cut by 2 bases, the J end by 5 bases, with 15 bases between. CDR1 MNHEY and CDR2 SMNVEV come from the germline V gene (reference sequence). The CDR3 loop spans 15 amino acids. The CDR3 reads CASSLTALWRETQYF. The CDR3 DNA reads TGTGCCAGCAGTTTAACCGCCTTATGGAGGGAGACCCAGTACTTC.

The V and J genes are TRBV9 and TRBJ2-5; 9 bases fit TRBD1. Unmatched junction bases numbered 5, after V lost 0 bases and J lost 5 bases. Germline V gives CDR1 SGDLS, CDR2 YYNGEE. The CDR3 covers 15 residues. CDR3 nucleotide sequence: TGTGCCAGCAGCGTAGGGGACAGGGAGGTGGAGACCCAGTACTTC. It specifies CASSVGDREVETQYF.

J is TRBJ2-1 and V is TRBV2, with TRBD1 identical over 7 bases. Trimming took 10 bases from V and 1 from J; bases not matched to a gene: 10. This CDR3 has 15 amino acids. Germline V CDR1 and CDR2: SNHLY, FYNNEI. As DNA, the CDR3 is TGTGCCACTCTGGGTGGGACAGTATCCTACAATGAGCAGTTCTTC. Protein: CATLGGTVSYNEQFF.

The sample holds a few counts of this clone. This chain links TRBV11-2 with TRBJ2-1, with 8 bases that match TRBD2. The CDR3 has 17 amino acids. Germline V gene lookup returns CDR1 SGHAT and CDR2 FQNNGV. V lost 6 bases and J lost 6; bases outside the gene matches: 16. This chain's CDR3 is CASSFDPERGLFNEQFF. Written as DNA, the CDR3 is TGTGCCAGCAGTTTCGACCCGGAGCGGGGGCTATTCAATGAGCAGTTCTTC. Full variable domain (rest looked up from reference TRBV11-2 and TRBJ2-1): EAGVAQSPRYKIIEKRQSVAFWCNPISGHATLYWYQQILGQGPKLLIQFQNNGVVDDSQLPKDRFSAERLKGVDSTLKIQPAKLEDSAVYLCASSFDPERGLFNEQFFGPGTRLTVL.

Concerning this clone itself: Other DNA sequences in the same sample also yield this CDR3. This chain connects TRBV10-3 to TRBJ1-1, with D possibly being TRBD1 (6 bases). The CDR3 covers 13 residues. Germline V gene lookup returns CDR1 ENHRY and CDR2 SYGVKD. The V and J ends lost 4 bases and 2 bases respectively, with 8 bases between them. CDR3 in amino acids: CAISVQGNTEAFF. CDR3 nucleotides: TGTGCCATCAGTGTACAGGGAAACACTGAAGCTTTCTTT.

The CDR3 loop is CASSPQTQGRFETQYF. The DNA of the CDR3 is TGTGCCAGCAGCCCACAAACACAGGGACGATTCGAGACCCAGTACTTC. V and J are TRBV7-8 and TRBJ2-5; D possibly corresponds to TRBD1 (6 bases). The germline V gene has CDR1 SGHVS and CDR2 FQNEAQ. The ends were cut back, 5 bases at V and 5 bases at J, with 21 bases in the middle. This CDR3 is built from 16 residues. Full variable domain (outside the CDR3, taken from reference TRBV7-8 and TRBJ2-5): GAGVSQSPRYKVAKRGQDVALRCDPISGHVSLFWYQQALGQGPEFLTYFQNEAQLDKSGLPSDRFFAERPEGSVSTLKIQRTQQEDSAVYLCASSPQTQGRFETQYFGPGTRLLVL.

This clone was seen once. CDR3 coding DNA: TGCGCCAGCAGCCTAGGTTCGGTGTACCAAGAGACCCAGTACTTC. Translation gives CASSLGSVYQETQYF. The chain uses TRBV5-1 and TRBJ2-5; unclear D gene. V lost 4 bases and J 0 bases, leaving 13 bases between the germline ends. The CDR3 spans 15 residues. CDR1 and CDR2 (germline): SGHRS, YFSETQ.

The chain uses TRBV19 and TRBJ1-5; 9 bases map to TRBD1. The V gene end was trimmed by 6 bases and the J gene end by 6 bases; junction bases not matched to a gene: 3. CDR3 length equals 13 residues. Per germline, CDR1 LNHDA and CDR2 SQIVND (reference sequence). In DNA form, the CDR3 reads TGTGCCAGTAGCGGGACAGGGATTCAGCCCCAGCATTTT. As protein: CASSGTGIQPQHF.

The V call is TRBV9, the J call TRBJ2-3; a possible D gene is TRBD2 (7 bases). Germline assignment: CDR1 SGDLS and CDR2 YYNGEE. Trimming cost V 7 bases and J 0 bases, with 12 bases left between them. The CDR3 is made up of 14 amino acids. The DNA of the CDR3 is TGTGCCAGCGGGGAGGGGGGAAGCACAGATACGCAGTATTTT. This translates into CASGEGGSTDTQYF.

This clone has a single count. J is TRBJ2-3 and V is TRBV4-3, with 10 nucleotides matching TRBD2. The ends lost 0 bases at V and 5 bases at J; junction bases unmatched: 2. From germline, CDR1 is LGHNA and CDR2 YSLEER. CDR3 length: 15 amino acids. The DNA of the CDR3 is TGCGCCAGCAGCCAAGACAGCGGGGGGGAAGATACGCAGTATTTT. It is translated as CASSQDSGGEDTQYF.

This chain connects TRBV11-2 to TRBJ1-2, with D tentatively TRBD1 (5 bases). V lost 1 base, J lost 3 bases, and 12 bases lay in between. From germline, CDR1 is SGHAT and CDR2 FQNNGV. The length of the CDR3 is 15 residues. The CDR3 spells CASSLVQGLDYGYTF. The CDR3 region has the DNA TGTGCCAGCAGCTTAGTTCAGGGCTTGGACTATGGCTACACCTTC.

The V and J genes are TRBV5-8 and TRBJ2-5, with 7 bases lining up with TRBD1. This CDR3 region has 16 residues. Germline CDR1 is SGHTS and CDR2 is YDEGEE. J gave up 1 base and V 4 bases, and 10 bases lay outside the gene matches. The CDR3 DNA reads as TGTGCCAGCAGCCCGGGACAGAAAGAACCCCAAGAGACCCAGTACTTC. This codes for CASSPGQKEPQETQYF.

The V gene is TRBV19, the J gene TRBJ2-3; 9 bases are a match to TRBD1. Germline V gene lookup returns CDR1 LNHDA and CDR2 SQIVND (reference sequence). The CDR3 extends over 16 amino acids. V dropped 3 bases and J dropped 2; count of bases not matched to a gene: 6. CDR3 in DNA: TGTGCCAGTAGTATGATACGGGACAGGGTCACAGATACGCAGTATTTT. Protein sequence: CASSMIRDRVTDTQYF.

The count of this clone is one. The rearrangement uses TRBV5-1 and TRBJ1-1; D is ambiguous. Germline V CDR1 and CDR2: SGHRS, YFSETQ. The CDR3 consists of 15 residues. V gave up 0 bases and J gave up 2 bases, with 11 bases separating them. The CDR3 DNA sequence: TGCGCCAGCAGCTTGGCCGGAGGGCTCAACACTGAAGCTTTCTTT. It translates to CASSLAGGLNTEAFF.

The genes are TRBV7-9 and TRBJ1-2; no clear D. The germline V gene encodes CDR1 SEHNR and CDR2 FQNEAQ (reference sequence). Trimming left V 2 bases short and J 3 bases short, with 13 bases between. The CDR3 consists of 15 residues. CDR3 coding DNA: TGTGCCAGCAGCTTAATTTTAGGAGGCTACTATGGCTACACCTTC. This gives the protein CASSLILGGYYGYTF.

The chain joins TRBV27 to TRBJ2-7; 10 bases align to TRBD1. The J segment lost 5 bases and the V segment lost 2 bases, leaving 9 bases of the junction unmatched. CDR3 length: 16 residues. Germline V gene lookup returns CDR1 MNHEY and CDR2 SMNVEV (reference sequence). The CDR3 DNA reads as TGTGCCAGCAGTTTACTGTTGGGACAGGGGTTCCACGAGCAGTACTTC. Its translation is CASSLLLGQGFHEQYF.

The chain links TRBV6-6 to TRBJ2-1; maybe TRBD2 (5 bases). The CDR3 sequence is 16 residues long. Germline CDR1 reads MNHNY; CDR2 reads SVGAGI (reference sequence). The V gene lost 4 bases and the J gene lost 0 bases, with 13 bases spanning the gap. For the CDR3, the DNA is TGTGCCAGCAGTTCGGGGATATGGAGCTCCTACAATGAGCAGTTCTTC. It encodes CASSSGIWSSYNEQFF.

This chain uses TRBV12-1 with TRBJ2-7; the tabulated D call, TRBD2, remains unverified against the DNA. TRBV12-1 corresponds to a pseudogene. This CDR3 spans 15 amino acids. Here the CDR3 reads CASSTLIAEPYEQYF. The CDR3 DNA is TGTGCCAGCAGCACACTGATAGCGGAACCCTACGAGCAGTACTTC.

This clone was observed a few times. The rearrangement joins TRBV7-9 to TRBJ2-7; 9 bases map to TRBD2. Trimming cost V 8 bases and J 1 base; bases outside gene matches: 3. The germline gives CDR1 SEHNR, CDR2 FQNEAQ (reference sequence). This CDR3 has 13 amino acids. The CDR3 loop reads CASSLAGSYEQYF. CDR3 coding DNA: TGTGCCAGCTCTCTAGCGGGGTCCTACGAGCAGTACTTC.

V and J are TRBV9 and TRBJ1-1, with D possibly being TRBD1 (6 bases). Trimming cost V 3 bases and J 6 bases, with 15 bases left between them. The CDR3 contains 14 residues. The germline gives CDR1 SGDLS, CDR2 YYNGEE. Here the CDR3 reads CASSGGMQGSEAFF. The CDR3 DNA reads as TGTGCCAGCAGCGGGGGGATGCAGGGGTCTGAAGCTTTCTTT.

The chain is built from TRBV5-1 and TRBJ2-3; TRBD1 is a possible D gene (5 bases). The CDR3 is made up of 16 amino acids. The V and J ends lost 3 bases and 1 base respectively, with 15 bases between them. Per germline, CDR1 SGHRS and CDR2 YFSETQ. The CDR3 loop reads CASSSGFWGGTDTQYF. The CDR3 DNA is TGCGCCAGCAGCTCTGGGTTCTGGGGCGGCACAGATACGCAGTATTTT.

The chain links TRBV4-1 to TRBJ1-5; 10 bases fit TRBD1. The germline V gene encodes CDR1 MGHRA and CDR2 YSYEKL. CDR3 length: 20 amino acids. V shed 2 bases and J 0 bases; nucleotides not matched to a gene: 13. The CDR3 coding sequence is TGCGCCAGCAGCCAAAATCAATTGACAGGGGGCCGTTATAGCAATCAGCCCCAGCATTTT. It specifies CASSQNQLTGGRYSNQPQHF.

This chain's CDR3 is CASSRDRGYTGELFF. DNA for the CDR3: TGTGCCAGCAGTCGGGACAGGGGGTACACCGGGGAGCTGTTTTTT. The chain carries TRBV6-5 and TRBJ2-2; 11 positions match TRBD1. V was clipped by 5 bases and J by 3 bases; unmatched bases: 2. Germline V gene data show CDR1 as MNHEY and CDR2 as SVGAGI. The CDR3 spans 15 residues.

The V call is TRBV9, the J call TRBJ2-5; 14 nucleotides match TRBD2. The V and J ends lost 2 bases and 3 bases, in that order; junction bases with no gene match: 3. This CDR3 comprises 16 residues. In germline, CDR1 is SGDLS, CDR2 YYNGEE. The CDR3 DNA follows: TGTGCCAGCAGCGTGAGGGGACTAGCGGGGGAAGAGACCCAGTACTTC. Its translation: CASSVRGLAGEETQYF.

CDR3 sequence reads: CASSLADRSSYNSPLHF. The CDR3 bases are TGTGCCAGCAGCTTAGCTGACCGGAGCTCCTATAATTCACCCCTCCACTTT. This sequence joins TRBV11-2 and TRBJ1-6; D is unresolved. V was trimmed by 1 base and J by 0 bases, leaving 10 bases between them. The CDR3 covers 17 residues. CDR1 is SGHAT and CDR2 is FQNNGV in the germline V gene.